The T cell receptor beta chain under discussion was sequenced for a study of control samples from healthy donors and cancer patients (dated by TCRdb to the early 2020s). V gives up 5 bases and J gives up 3 bases, and the segment between their germline ends measures 17 bases. The CDR3 starts with the cysteine, ends with the phenylalanine, and has 15 residues. This entry keeps only the CDR3 DNA: 45 bases, framed from base 1. The CDR1 and CDR2 encoded by the germline V gene (reference sequence) are LNHNV and YYDKDF. Remarks on this clone: Which antigen it targets is not known. No base-level quality is on record; no much larger clone is a single base apart.

Preparation of the library involved the immunoSEQ multiplex PCR assay. Entries here come from immuneACCESS through TCRdb and include only in-frame sequences with V and J called. Some clones fail to appear in such tables; in the studies checked, an unresolved V gene covers under half of the shortfall, and the cause of the remainder is unknown. The sample has around 76,000 clones on record, 94% of them singletons. In total, the top ten clones hold 6.2% of the sample. The rearranged segments are TRBV15 and TRBJ2-7; TRBD1 could be the D gene, as 6 bases match. Sequencing used blood. The TCR sequence derives from a woman in her forties in good health. DNA sequence: TGTGCCACCAGCGACAATCTGGACAGTCACTACGAGCAGTACTTC. It codes for CATSDNLDSHYEQYF.